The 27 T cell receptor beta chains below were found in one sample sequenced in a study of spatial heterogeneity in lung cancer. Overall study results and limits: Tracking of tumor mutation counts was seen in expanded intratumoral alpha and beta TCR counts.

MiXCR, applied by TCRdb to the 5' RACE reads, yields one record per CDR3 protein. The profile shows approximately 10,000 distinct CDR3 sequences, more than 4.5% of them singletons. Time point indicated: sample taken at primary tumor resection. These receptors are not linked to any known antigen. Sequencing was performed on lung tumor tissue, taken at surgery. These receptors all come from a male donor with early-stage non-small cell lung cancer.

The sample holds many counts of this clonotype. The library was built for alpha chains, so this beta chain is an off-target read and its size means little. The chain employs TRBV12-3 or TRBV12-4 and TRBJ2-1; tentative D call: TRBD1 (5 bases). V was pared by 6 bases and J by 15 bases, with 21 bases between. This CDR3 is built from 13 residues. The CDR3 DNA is TGTGCCAGCAGCCCCGACAGCAATTCCCCTCCGTTCTTC. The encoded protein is CASSPDSNSPPFF.

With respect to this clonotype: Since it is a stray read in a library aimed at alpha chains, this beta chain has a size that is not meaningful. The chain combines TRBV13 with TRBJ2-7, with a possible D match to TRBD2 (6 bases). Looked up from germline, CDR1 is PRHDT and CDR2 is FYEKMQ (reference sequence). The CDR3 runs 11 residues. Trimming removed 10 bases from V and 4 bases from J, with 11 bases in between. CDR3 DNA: TGTGCCATCGGGGGTACTTACGAGCAGTACTTC. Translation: CAIGGTYEQYF.

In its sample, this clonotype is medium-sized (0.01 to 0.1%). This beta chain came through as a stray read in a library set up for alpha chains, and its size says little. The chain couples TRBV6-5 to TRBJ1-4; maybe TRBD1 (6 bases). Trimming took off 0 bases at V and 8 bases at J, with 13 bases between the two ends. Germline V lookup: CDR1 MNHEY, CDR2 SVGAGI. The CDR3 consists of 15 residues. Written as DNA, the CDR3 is TGTGCCAGCAGTTACTCGGCAGGGGCAAAGGAAAAACTGTTTTTT. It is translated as CASSYSAGAKEKLFF.

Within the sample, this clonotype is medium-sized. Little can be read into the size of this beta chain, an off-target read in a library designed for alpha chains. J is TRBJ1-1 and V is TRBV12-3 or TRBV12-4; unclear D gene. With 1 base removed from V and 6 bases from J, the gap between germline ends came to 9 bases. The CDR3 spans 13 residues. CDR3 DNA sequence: TGTGCCAGCAGTTTAGGTCCCGCTTCTGAAGCTTTCTTT. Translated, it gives CASSLGPASEAFF.

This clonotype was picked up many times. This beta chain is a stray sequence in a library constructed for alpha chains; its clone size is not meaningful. Here the CDR3 DNA reads TGTGCCAGCAATACAGGGTATCAAGAGACCCAGTACTTC. The encoded protein is CASNTGYQETQYF. The chain has TRBV28 and TRBJ2-5; TRBD1 might be the D (6 bases). CDR3 size: 13 residues. CDR1 is MDHEN, CDR2 SYDVKM, per germline. V was cut by 7 bases and J by 2 bases, with 11 bases left in between.

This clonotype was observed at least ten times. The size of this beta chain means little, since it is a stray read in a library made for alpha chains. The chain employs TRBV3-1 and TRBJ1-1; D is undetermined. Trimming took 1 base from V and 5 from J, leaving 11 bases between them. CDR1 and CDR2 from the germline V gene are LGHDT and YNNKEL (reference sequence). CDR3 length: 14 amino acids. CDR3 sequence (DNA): TGTGCCAGCAGCCAAGTGTGGGGTCGGACTGAAGCTTTCTTT. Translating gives CASSQVWGRTEAFF.

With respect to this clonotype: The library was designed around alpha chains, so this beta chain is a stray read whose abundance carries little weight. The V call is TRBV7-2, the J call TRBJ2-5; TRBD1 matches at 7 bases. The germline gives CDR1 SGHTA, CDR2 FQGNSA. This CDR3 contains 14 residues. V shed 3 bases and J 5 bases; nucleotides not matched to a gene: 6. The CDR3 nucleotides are TGTGCCAGCAGCTTGACCGGGACAGAGGAGACCCAGTACTTC. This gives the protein CASSLTGTEETQYF.

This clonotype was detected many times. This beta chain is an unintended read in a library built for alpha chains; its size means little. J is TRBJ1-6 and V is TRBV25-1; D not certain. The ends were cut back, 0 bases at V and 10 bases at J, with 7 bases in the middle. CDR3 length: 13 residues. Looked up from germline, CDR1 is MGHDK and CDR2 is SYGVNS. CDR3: CASSEYVGSPLHF. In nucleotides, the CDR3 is TGTGCCAGCAGTGAATATGTAGGATCACCCCTCCACTTT.

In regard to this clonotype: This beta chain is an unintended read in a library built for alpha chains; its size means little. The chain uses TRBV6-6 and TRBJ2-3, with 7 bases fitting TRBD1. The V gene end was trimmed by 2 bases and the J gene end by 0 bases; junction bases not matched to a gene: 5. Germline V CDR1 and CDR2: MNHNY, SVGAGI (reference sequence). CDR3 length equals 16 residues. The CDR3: CASSYRTGSSTDTQYF. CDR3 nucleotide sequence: TGTGCCAGCAGTTACCGGACAGGTTCTAGCACAGATACGCAGTATTTT.

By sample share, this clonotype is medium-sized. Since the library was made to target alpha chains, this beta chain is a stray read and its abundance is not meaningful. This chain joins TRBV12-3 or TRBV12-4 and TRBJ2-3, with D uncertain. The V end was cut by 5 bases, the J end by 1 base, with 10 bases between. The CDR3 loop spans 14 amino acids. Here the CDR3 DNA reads TGTGCCAGCAGTACCGGACCCGGCACAGATACGCAGTATTTT. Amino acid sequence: CASSTGPGTDTQYF.

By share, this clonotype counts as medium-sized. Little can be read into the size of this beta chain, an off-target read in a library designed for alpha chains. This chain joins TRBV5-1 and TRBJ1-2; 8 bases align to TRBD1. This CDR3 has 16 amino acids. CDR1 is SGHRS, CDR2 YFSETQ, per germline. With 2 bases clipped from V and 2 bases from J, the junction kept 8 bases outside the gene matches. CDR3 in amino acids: CASSLLTGQVNYGYTF. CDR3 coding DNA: TGCGCCAGCAGCTTACTGACGGGACAGGTCAACTATGGCTACACCTTC.

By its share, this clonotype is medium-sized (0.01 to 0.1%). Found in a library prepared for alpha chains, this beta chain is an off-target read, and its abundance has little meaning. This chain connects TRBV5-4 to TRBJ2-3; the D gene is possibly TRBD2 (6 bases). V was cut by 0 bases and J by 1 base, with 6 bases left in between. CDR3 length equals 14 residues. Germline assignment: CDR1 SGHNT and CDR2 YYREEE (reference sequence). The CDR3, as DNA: TGTGCCAGCAGCTTGGGGAGGGGCACAGATACGCAGTATTTT. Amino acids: CASSLGRGTDTQYF.

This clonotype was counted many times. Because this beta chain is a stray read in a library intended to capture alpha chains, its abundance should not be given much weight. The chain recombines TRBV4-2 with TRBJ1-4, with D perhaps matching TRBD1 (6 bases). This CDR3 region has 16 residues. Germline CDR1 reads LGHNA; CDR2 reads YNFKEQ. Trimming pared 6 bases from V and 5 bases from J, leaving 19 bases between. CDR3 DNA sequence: TGTGCCAGCAGTCCGGGACACGGCCCTGAAAATGAAAAACTGTTTTTT. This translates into CASSPGHGPENEKLFF.

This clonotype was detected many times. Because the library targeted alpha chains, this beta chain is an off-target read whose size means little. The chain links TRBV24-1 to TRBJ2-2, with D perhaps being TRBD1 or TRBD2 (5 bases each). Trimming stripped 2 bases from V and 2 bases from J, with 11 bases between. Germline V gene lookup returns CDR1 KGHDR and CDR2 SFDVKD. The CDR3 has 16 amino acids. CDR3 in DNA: TGTGCCACCAGTGATTGGGACGGATTTAACACCGGGGAGCTGTTTTTT. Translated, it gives CATSDWDGFNTGELFF.

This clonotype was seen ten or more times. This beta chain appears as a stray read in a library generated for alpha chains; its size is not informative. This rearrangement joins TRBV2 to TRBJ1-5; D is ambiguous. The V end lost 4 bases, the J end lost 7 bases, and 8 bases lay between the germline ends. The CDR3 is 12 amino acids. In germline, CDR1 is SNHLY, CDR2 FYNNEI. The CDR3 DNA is TGTGCCAGCAGTGCAGAGGGCCAGCCCCAGCATTTT. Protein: CASSAEGQPQHF.

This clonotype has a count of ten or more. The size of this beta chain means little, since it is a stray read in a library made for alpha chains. The CDR3 DNA is TGTGCCAGCAGCCAAAGGACAGGACCCTACGAGCAGTACTTC. It translates to CASSQRTGPYEQYF. This rearrangement joins TRBV14 to TRBJ2-7; 7 bases are a match to TRBD1. Germline V gene data show CDR1 as SGHDN and CDR2 as FVKESK. CDR3 length: 14 amino acids. V was pared by 2 bases and J by 2 bases, with 3 bases of the junction left unmatched.

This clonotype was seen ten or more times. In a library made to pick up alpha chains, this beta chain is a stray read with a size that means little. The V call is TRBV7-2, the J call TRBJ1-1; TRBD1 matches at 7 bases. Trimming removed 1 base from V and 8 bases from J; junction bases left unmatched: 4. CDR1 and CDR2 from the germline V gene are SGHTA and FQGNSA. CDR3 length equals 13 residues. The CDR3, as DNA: TGTGCCAGCAGCTTAGGTTGGGACAGCGAAGCTTTCTTT. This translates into CASSLGWDSEAFF.

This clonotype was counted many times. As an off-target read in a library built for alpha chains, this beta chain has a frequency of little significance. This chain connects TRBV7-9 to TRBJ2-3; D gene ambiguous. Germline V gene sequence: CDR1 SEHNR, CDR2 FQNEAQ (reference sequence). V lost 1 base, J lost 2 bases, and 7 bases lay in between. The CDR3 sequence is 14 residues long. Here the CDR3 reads CASSLVQATDTQYF. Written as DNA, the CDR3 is TGTGCCAGCAGCTTAGTGCAGGCCACAGATACGCAGTATTTT. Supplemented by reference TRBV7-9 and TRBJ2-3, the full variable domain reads DTGVSQNPRHKITKRGQNVTFRCDPISEHNRLYWYRQTLGQGPEFLTYFQNEAQLEKSRLLSDRFSAERPKGSFSTLEIQRTEQGDSAMYLCASSLVQATDTQYFGPGTRLTVL.

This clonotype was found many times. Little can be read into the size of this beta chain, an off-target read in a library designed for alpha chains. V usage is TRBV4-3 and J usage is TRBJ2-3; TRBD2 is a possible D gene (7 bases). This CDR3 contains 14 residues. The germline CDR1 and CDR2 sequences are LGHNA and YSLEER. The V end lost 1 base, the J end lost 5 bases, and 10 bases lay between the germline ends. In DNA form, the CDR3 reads TGCGCCAGCAGCCAAGTAGGGGGGGTAGATACGCAGTATTTT. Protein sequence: CASSQVGGVDTQYF.

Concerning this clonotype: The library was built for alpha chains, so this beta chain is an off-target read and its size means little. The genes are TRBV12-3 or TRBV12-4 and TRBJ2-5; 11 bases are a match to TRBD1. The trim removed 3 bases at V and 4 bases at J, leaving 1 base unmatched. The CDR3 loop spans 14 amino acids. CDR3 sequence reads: CASSLDRGRETQYF. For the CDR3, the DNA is TGTGCCAGCAGTTTGGACAGGGGGCGAGAGACCCAGTACTTC.

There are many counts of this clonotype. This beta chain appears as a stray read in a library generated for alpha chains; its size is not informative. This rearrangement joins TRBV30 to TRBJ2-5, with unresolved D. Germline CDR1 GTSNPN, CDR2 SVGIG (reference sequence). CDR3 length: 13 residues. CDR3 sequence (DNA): TGTGCTTTTGGATCGAAGGGTTTGGAGACCCAGTACTTC. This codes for CAFGSKGLETQYF. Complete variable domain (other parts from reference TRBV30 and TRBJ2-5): SQTIHQWPATLVQPVGSPLSLECTVEGTSNPNLYWYRQAAGRGLQLLFYSVGIGQISSEVPQNLSASRPQDRQFILSSKKLLLSDSGFYLCAFGSKGLETQYFGPGTRLLVL.

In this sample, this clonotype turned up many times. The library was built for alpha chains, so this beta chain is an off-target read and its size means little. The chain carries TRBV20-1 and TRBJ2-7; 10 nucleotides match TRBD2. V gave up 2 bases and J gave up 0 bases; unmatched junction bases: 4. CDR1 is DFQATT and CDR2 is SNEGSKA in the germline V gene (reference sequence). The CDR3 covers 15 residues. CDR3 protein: CSARNLAGDSYEQYF. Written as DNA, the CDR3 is TGCAGTGCTAGAAATCTAGCGGGAGACTCCTACGAGCAGTACTTC.

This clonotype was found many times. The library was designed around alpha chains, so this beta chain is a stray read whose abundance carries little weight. The CDR3, as DNA: TGCAGTGCTAGAGCGGGGGACAGGGCCACAGATACGCAGTATTTT. Its translation: CSARAGDRATDTQYF. The chain employs TRBV20-1 and TRBJ2-3; 9 nucleotides match TRBD1. Germline V gene data show CDR1 as DFQATT and CDR2 as SNEGSKA (reference sequence). V was pared by 1 base and J by 2 bases, with 4 bases of the junction left unmatched. The CDR3 spans 15 residues.

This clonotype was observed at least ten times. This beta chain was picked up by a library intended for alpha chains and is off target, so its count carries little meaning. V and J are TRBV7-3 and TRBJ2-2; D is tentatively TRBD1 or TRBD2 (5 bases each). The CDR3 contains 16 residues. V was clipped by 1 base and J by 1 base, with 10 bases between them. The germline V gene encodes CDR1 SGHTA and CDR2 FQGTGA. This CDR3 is CASSLKVGVNTGELFF. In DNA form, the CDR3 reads TGTGCCAGCAGCTTAAAAGTGGGGGTGAACACCGGGGAGCTGTTTTTT. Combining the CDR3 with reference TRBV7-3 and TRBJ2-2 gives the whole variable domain GAGVSQTPSNKVTEKGKYVELRCDPISGHTALYWYRQSLGQGPEFLIYFQGTGAADDSGLPNDRFFAVRPEGSVSTLKIQRTERGDSAVYLCASSLKVGVNTGELFFGEGSRLTVL.

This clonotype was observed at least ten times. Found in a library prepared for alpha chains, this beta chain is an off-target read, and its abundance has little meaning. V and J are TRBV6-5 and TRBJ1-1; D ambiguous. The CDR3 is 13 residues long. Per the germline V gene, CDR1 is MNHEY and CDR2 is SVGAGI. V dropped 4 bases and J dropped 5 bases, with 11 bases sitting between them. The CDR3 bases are TGTGCCAGCAGTTCCCGACCTGCTACTGAAGCTTTCTTT. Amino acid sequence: CASSSRPATEAFF.

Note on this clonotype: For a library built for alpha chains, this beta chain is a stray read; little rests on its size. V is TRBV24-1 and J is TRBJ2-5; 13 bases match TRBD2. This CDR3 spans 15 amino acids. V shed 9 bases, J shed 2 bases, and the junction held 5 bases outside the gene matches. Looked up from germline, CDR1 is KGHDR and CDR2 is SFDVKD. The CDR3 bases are TGTGCCACCCGAGGACTAGCGGGAGCTCAAGAGACCCAGTACTTC. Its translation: CATRGLAGAQETQYF.

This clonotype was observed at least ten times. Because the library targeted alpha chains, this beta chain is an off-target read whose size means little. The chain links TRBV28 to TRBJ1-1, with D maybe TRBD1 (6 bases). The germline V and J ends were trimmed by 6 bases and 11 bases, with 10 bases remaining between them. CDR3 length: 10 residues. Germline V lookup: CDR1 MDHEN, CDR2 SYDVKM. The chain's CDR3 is CASRRGDAFF. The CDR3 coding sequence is TGTGCCAGCAGGAGGGGGGATGCTTTCTTT.